The entry below describes one T cell receptor beta chain. The data are from a study of cytomegalovirus exposure and HLA in healthy donors. The PCR made use of 60 Vbeta and 13 Jbeta primers. Measured with immunoSEQ multiplex PCR; TCRdb has only the in-frame clones, and not every one. The sample gives over 110,000 clones, roughly 79% of which show up once; around a tenth is in the top ten. The clonotype comes from a woman aged 55-75 years in good health and CMV-seropositive. Input material: PBMCs.

The CDR3 nucleotides read TGTGCCAGCAGCCGGTTAGCGGGAGACGATGAGCAGTTCTTC. Protein sequence: CASSRLAGDDEQFF. V gene TRBV5-4 combines with J gene TRBJ2-1; 9 bases map to TRBD2. Germline trimming cut 4 bases from V and 8 bases from J; bases unmatched to any gene: 7. Germline V lookup: CDR1 SGHNT, CDR2 YYREEE (reference sequence). The CDR3 totals 14 residues.